A single sample gave rise to the 15 T cell receptor beta chains below, sequenced in a study of blood T cell repertoires in COVID-19. Produced via immunoSEQ multiplex PCR; TCRdb's table is partial and in-frame only. Of roughly 70,000 clones detected, about 86% appear once; the ten largest clones hold around 4.3%. Sequenced input: peripheral blood. The receptors here all came from an older woman with acute or convalescent COVID-19.

The chain couples TRBV4-1 to TRBJ2-5; D remains unclear. CDR3 length: 14 amino acids. The germline CDR1 and CDR2 sequences are MGHRA and YSYEKL. Trimming removed 0 bases from V and 5 bases from J, with 10 bases in between. CDR3 DNA: TGCGCCAGCAGCCAAGAATCCCACCGGGAGACCCAGTACTTC. This encodes CASSQESHRETQYF.

V is TRBV6-5 and J is TRBJ1-1; D is undetermined. V lost 7 bases, J lost 5 bases, and 8 bases lay in between. There are 11 residues in the CDR3. CDR1 is MNHEY, CDR2 SVGAGI, per germline. DNA for the CDR3: TGTGCCAGCATCATGAGTACTGAAGCTTTCTTT. This sequence encodes CASIMSTEAFF.

This chain joins TRBV2 and TRBJ2-3, with 9 nucleotides matching TRBD1. Germline V lookup: CDR1 SNHLY, CDR2 FYNNEI. The CDR3 is made up of 11 amino acids. With 5 bases clipped from V and 14 bases from J, the junction kept 5 bases outside the gene matches. The CDR3 loop is CASSKEGQGYF. CDR3 coding DNA: TGTGCCAGCAGTAAAGAGGGACAGGGGTATTTT.

V usage is TRBV5-1 and J usage is TRBJ1-1; D is possibly TRBD1 (6 bases). CDR3 length equals 14 residues. V was pared by 4 bases and J by 2 bases, with 12 bases between. CDR1 SGHRS and CDR2 YFSETQ come from the germline V gene. CDR3 DNA: TGCGCCAGCAGCCGAGGACAGAGCAACACTGAAGCTTTCTTT. It encodes CASSRGQSNTEAFF.

The CDR3 reads CASSSSGTTGELFF. CDR3 DNA: TGTGCCAGCAGCTCTAGCGGAACCACCGGGGAGCTGTTTTTT. This chain connects TRBV7-3 to TRBJ2-2; TRBD2 aligns across 7 bases. The germline gives CDR1 SGHTA, CDR2 FQGTGA. The CDR3 runs to 14 residues. V lost 4 bases and J lost 4; bases outside the gene matches: 3.

The gene calls are TRBV6-1 and TRBJ1-6; TRBD1 matches at 7 bases. From germline, CDR1 is MNHNS and CDR2 SASEGT. The CDR3 is 15 amino acids. J gave up 6 bases and V 3 bases, and 5 bases lay outside the gene matches. CDR3 nucleotide sequence: TGTGCCAGCAGTGAGCAGGGGGAATCTAATTCACCCCTCCACTTT. This gives the protein CASSEQGESNSPLHF.

J is TRBJ1-3 and V is TRBV19; TRBD1 is a possible D gene (6 bases). CDR3 length: 15 amino acids. The V gene lost 7 bases and the J gene lost 0 bases, with 13 bases spanning the gap. The germline V gene has CDR1 LNHDA and CDR2 SQIVND (reference sequence). The CDR3 reads CASNDRRSSGNTIYF. DNA for the CDR3: TGTGCCAGTAATGACAGGAGGAGCTCTGGAAACACCATATATTTT.

The rearrangement joins TRBV5-1 to TRBJ2-3, with 8 positions matching TRBD2. CDR3 length equals 15 residues. The V gene end was trimmed by 5 bases and the J gene end by 1 base; junction bases not matched to a gene: 6. In germline, CDR1 is SGHRS, CDR2 YFSETQ. The CDR3 region has the DNA TGCGCCAGCAGTAATCCCGGGGGGGGCACAGATACGCAGTATTTT. Residues: CASSNPGGGTDTQYF.

Concerning this clone itself: Other DNA sequences from this sample encode an identical CDR3 as well. The rearrangement joins TRBV5-1 to TRBJ1-5; 10 bases map to TRBD1. J gave up 1 base and V 4 bases, and 2 bases lay outside the gene matches. The germline V gene has CDR1 SGHRS and CDR2 YFSETQ. The CDR3 covers 15 residues. This CDR3 reads CASSRTGGSNQPQHF. CDR3 coding DNA: TGCGCCAGCAGCCGGACAGGGGGGAGCAATCAGCCCCAGCATTTT.

The chain links TRBV5-4 to TRBJ1-1, with TRBD1 identical over 8 bases. After removal of 0 bases from V and 5 bases from J, the junction contained 6 bases not matched to a gene. CDR1 and CDR2 from the germline V gene are SGHNT and YYREEE (reference sequence). The CDR3 loop spans 15 amino acids. The CDR3 nucleotides read TGTGCCAGCAGCTTGGGACAGGGGAGGCGGACTGAAGCTTTCTTT. Its translation is CASSLGQGRRTEAFF.

This clone showed up just a few times. The chain has TRBV5-5 and TRBJ2-2, with D maybe TRBD2 (6 bases). The germline CDR1 and CDR2 sequences are SGHKS and YYEKEE (reference sequence). The ends were cut back, 4 bases at V and 4 bases at J, with 11 bases in the middle. The CDR3 length is 14 residues. The CDR3 bases are TGTGCCAGCAGCCTCGGAGGGATCACCGGGGAGCTGTTTTTT. Amino acid sequence: CASSLGGITGELFF. Using reference TRBV5-5 and TRBJ2-2 for the parts outside the CDR3, the full variable domain is DAGVTQSPTHLIKTRGQQVTLRCSPISGHKSVSWYQQVLGQGPQFIFQYYEKEERGRGNFPDRFSARQFPNYSSELNVNALLLGDSALYLCASSLGGITGELFFGEGSRLTVL.

The chain links TRBV2 to TRBJ1-1; D perhaps matches TRBD1 (5 bases). The V gene lost 7 bases and the J gene lost 4 bases, with 13 bases spanning the gap. Germline values: CDR1 SNHLY, CDR2 FYNNEI. This CDR3 comprises 13 residues. Here the CDR3 DNA reads TGTGCCAGCAAAAGACAGCCGAGCACTGAAGCTTTCTTT. Translated: CASKRQPSTEAFF.

The chain uses TRBV5-1 and TRBJ1-6; 10 nucleotides match TRBD1. V was clipped by 4 bases and J by 14 bases; unmatched bases: 6. In germline, CDR1 is SGHRS, CDR2 YFSETQ. The CDR3 runs 13 residues. DNA for the CDR3: TGCGCCAGCAGCAGGGAGGACAGGGGGGCCCTCCACTTT. Translated: CASSREDRGALHF.

This rearrangement joins TRBV5-6 to TRBJ1-2, with 7 positions matching TRBD1. Per germline, CDR1 SGHDT and CDR2 YYEEEE. Trimming at V came to 0 bases and at J to 4 bases, leaving 12 bases not matched to a gene. The CDR3 runs to 17 residues. For the CDR3, the DNA is TGTGCCAGCAGCTTGGGAAAACAGGGGTTTAACGGCTATGGCTACACCTTC. Its translation: CASSLGKQGFNGYGYTF. Drawing the rest from reference TRBV5-6 and TRBJ1-2, the complete variable domain is DAGVTQSPTHLIKTRGQQVTLRCSPKSGHDTVSWYQQALGQGPQFIFQYYEEEERQRGNFPDRFSGHQFPNYSSELNVNALLLGDSALYLCASSLGKQGFNGYGYTFGSGTRLTVV.

In its sample, this clone was seen a few times. The DNA is omitted, as the CDR3 cannot be located on it reliably, and the CDR3 follows TCRdb's listing. This rearrangement joins TRBV21-1 to TRBJ2-6; the table's D call, TRBD1, has no DNA check behind it. TRBV21-1 is reported as a pseudogene. Termini included, the CDR3 measures 18 amino acids. CDR3 residues: CASSTTVGRGAGANVLTF.